This T cell receptor (beta chain) emerged from a study of patients and donors after allogeneic stem cell transplantation. TCRdb re-derived calls from the RT-PCR reads in MiXCR, one entry per CDR3 protein. The sample consists of more than 850,000 distinct CDR3 sequences, under 20% of them appearing once. Germline lookup yields CDR1 MGHDK and CDR2 SYGVNS. This CDR3 is 17 amino acids long. V shed 3 bases and J shed 0 bases, with 16 bases lying between them. The source is a human donor who was either an allogeneic HSCT recipient or a stem cell or donor lymphocyte infusion donor (not recorded which). It is not recorded whose cells these are; they may come from a transplant donor. Sequenced input: blood, either unsorted or a sorted T cell fraction (not recorded which). The rearrangement links TRBV25-1 to TRBJ2-3; D is possibly TRBD2 (5 bases). The CDR3 sequence: CASSDRRTVSSTDTQYF. Written as DNA, the CDR3 is TGTGCCAGCAGTGACCGAAGGACTGTATCTAGCACAGATACGCAGTATTTT.